Listed here is a single TCR beta chain. The sample comes from a study of T cells expressing NK-cell markers. One entry per CDR3 protein, without DNA, is what TCRdb gives after re-calling the 5' RACE reads. The sample data list some 410,000 distinct CDR3 sequences. Sequencing used blood T cells: a sorted CD56 or NKG2C T cell subset, CD4+ or CD8+ T cells, or bulk PBMC T cells (not recorded which). This clonotype was obtained from a woman aged 18-70 years in good health.

CDR3 loop: CSARDPRDRTNKSNQPQHF. The chain uses TRBV20-1 and TRBJ1-5; the TCRdb D gene call, TRBD1, has no DNA to confirm it. CDR3 length equals 19 residues. Germline assignment: CDR1 DFQATT and CDR2 SNEGSKA (reference sequence).